A selection of T cell receptor beta chains follows, all from one sample in a study of radiation and T cells in renal cell carcinoma. The data were produced by immunoSEQ multiplex PCR, yet TCRdb's version contains in-frame clones alone and is incomplete. The repertoire holds 100,000 to 150,000 clones, with 81% as singletons. The material was blood, obtained from a patient whose treatment included radiotherapy and nephrectomy. Every receptor here comes from a man in his forties or fifties with renal cell carcinoma. CDR3s include the opening cysteine and the closing phenylalanine or tryptophan. A D gene is named only where the DNA matches it firmly. Some rows have no size entry. The others give once, few or many, or a class for an expanded clone.

J gene: TRBJ2-5; V gene: TRBV7-2; clone size: .; D gene: TRBD2; CDR3 DNA: TGTGCCAGCTGCCCCCGGCGGGGGGGAGGGGAGACCCAGTACTTC; CDR3 protein: CASCPRRGGGETQYF
J gene: TRBJ1-1; V gene: TRBV10-3; clone size: .; D gene: .; CDR3 DNA: TGTGCCATCAGGGAAGTCGGGACTGAAGCTTTCTTT; CDR3 protein: CAIREVGTEAFF
J gene: TRBJ2-1; V gene: TRBV5-1; clone size: .; D gene: .; CDR3 DNA: TGCGCCAGCAGGGCTAGCGTAACAAACAATGAGCAGTTCTTC; CDR3 protein: CASRASVTNNEQFF
J gene: TRBJ2-7; V gene: TRBV27; clone size: .; D gene: TRBD2; CDR3 DNA: TGTGCCAGCAGTTTACTTCCTAGCGGGAGTTACGAGCAGTACTTC; CDR3 protein: CASSLLPSGSYEQYF
J gene: TRBJ2-3; V gene: TRBV6-1; clone size: .; D gene: TRBD1; CDR3 DNA: TGTGCCAGCAGCCTGGGACAGGCTGTCGCAGATACGCAGTATTTT; CDR3 protein: CASSLGQAVADTQYF
J gene: TRBJ2-5; V gene: TRBV6-1; clone size: .; D gene: .; CDR3 DNA: TGTGCCAGCAGCCCCAGGCTACCCAAAGAGACCCAGTACTTC; CDR3 protein: CASSPRLPKETQYF
J gene: TRBJ1-5; V gene: TRBV7-2; clone size: .; D gene: TRBD1; CDR3 DNA: TGTGCCAGCAGCGGACAGGGTAATCAGCCCCAGCATTTT; CDR3 protein: CASSGQGNQPQHF
J gene: TRBJ1-6; V gene: TRBV6-5; clone size: .; D gene: .; CDR3 DNA: TGTGCCAGCAGTTACTCGAGTCAGGGTAATTCACCCCTCCACTTT; CDR3 protein: CASSYSSQGNSPLHF
J gene: TRBJ1-1; V gene: TRBV19; clone size: .; D gene: .; CDR3 DNA: TGTGCCAGTTCATCCGGGCTTTCTCCGGGGACGAACACTGAAGCTTTCTTT; CDR3 protein: CASSSGLSPGTNTEAFF
J gene: TRBJ2-7; V gene: TRBV28; clone size: .; D gene: .; CDR3 DNA: TGTGCCAGCAGTTCGACAGGATCCTTGCAAGGTGTCGGCGAGCAGTACTTC; CDR3 protein: CASSSTGSLQGVGEQYF
J gene: TRBJ2-1; V gene: TRBV28; clone size: .; D gene: .; CDR3 DNA: TGTGCCAGCAGACCCCCAGACAATTTCGAGTTTAATGAGCAGTTCTTC; CDR3 protein: CASRPPDNFEFNEQFF
J gene: TRBJ2-7; V gene: TRBV5-8; clone size: once; D gene: .; CDR3 DNA: TGTGCCAGCAGCTTGGGAGGACGGAGGTTGAACGAGCAGTACTTC; CDR3 protein: CASSLGGRRLNEQYF
J gene: TRBJ1-2; V gene: TRBV2; clone size: .; D gene: .; CDR3 DNA: TGTGCCAGCAGTGAAGTACCCGGGACCGCCGGGGGCTACACCTTC; CDR3 protein: CASSEVPGTAGGYTF
J gene: TRBJ1-3; V gene: TRBV7-2; clone size: .; D gene: .; CDR3 DNA: TGTGCCAGCAGCTTAGAGGGTAGTAGAAACACCATATATTTT; CDR3 protein: CASSLEGSRNTIYF
J gene: TRBJ2-2; V gene: TRBV7-8; clone size: .; D gene: .; CDR3 DNA: TGTGCCAGCAGCTTACTGGGGGGCGCCGGGGAGCTGTTTTTT; CDR3 protein: CASSLLGGAGELFF
J gene: TRBJ1-3; V gene: TRBV30; clone size: few; D gene: .; CDR3 DNA: TGTGCCTGGAGTGCCACAGGGAGCTCTGGAAACACCATATATTTT; CDR3 protein: CAWSATGSSGNTIYF
J gene: TRBJ2-7; V gene: TRBV27; clone size: .; D gene: TRBD2; CDR3 DNA: TGTGCCAGCAGTTTCGGGACTAGTTCCTACGAGCAGTACTTC; CDR3 protein: CASSFGTSSYEQYF
J gene: TRBJ2-1; V gene: TRBV9; clone size: .; D gene: TRBD2; CDR3 DNA: TGTGCCAGCAGCGTAGCGTCCAAGCGGGAGGGTCAGCAGTTCTTC; CDR3 protein: CASSVASKREGQQFF
J gene: TRBJ2-3; V gene: TRBV4-1; clone size: .; D gene: .; CDR3 DNA: TGCGCCAGCAGCCAGGTCTTGGGGGCTAGCACAGATACGCAGTATTTT; CDR3 protein: CASSQVLGASTDTQYF
J gene: TRBJ1-1; V gene: TRBV5-5; clone size: once; D gene: TRBD1; CDR3 DNA: TGTGCCAGCAGCTTGGGTCGGTCACAGGGGGCAATTGAAGCTTTCTTT; CDR3 protein: CASSLGRSQGAIEAFF
J gene: TRBJ2-7; V gene: TRBV25-1; clone size: .; D gene: .; CDR3 DNA: TGTGCCAGCAGTAACCGAATAGCGGATTCCTACGAGCAGTACTTC; CDR3 protein: CASSNRIADSYEQYF
J gene: TRBJ2-1; V gene: TRBV6-1; clone size: .; D gene: .; CDR3 DNA: TGTGCCAGCAGTGAATTGACGGACAATGAGCAGTTCTTC; CDR3 protein: CASSELTDNEQFF
J gene: TRBJ2-1; V gene: TRBV29-1; clone size: .; D gene: TRBD2; CDR3 DNA: TGCAGCGCCCCGGGCGCTAGCGGGATACCCTACAATGAGCAGTTCTTC; CDR3 protein: CSAPGASGIPYNEQFF
J gene: TRBJ2-1; V gene: TRBV5-5; clone size: .; D gene: TRBD2; CDR3 DNA: TGTGCCAGCAGCTTAGGGACTAACGACAATGAGCAGTTCTTC; CDR3 protein: CASSLGTNDNEQFF
J gene: TRBJ2-5; V gene: TRBV7-2; clone size: .; D gene: TRBD1; CDR3 DNA: TGTGCCAGCACCGGGACAGGGTGGCAAGAGACCCAGTACTTC; CDR3 protein: CASTGTGWQETQYF
J gene: TRBJ2-2; V gene: TRBV7-2; clone size: .; D gene: TRBD1; CDR3 DNA: TGTGCCAGCAGCTTAGCACAGGGGTCCGGGGAGCTGTTTTTT; CDR3 protein: CASSLAQGSGELFF
J gene: TRBJ2-3; V gene: TRBV5-1; clone size: .; D gene: .; CDR3 DNA: TGCGCCAGCAGCTTGGGAGAAAGCACAGATACGCAGTATTTT; CDR3 protein: CASSLGESTDTQYF
J gene: TRBJ2-5; V gene: TRBV2; clone size: .; D gene: .; CDR3 DNA: TGTGCCAGCGAGGGGCTGATACAAGAGACCCAGTACTTC; CDR3 protein: CASEGLIQETQYF
J gene: TRBJ2-3; V gene: TRBV5-1; clone size: .; D gene: .; CDR3 DNA: TGCGCCAGCAGCCAGGGGGTAGCGGGGAGCACAGATACGCAGTATTTT; CDR3 protein: CASSQGVAGSTDTQYF
J gene: TRBJ2-7; V gene: TRBV27; clone size: .; D gene: TRBD1; CDR3 DNA: TGTGCCAGCAGATTAAAGACAGGGGGGCCATCCTACGAGCAGTACTTC; CDR3 protein: CASRLKTGGPSYEQYF
J gene: TRBJ2-7; V gene: TRBV5-1; clone size: .; D gene: TRBD2; CDR3 DNA: TGCGCCAGCAGCTTAGGGACTAGCGGACAGTACGAGCAGTACTTC; CDR3 protein: CASSLGTSGQYEQYF
J gene: TRBJ2-3; V gene: TRBV4-2; clone size: once; D gene: .; CDR3 DNA: TGTGCCAGCAGCCAAGAAAAGACAGGAGGCGGCACAGATACGCAGTATTTT; CDR3 protein: CASSQEKTGGGTDTQYF
J gene: TRBJ2-3; V gene: TRBV6-1; clone size: .; D gene: .; CDR3 DNA: TGTGCCAGCAGTGAAGCAAGGAGGGGTCCCCTAGATACGCAGTATTTT; CDR3 protein: CASSEARRGPLDTQYF
J gene: TRBJ2-2; V gene: TRBV2; clone size: .; D gene: .; CDR3 DNA: TGTGCCAGCAGCATCGACTTGGGACCTCTCGGGGAGCTGTTTTTT; CDR3 protein: CASSIDLGPLGELFF
J gene: TRBJ2-5; V gene: TRBV6-4; clone size: .; D gene: TRBD2; CDR3 DNA: TGTGCCAGCGCACCCTCGGCGGGGGGGCTTGAGACCCAGTACTTC; CDR3 protein: CASAPSAGGLETQYF
J gene: TRBJ2-3; V gene: TRBV7-3; clone size: .; D gene: TRBD1; CDR3 DNA: TGTGCCAGCAGCAACCAGGGGGCTCGCACAGATACGCAGTATTTT; CDR3 protein: CASSNQGARTDTQYF
J gene: TRBJ2-5; V gene: TRBV5-1; clone size: .; D gene: .; CDR3 DNA: TGCGCCACCTCGCCGGGGGCGAGTGAGACCCAGTACTTC; CDR3 protein: CATSPGASETQYF
J gene: TRBJ2-7; V gene: TRBV5-4; clone size: once; D gene: .; CDR3 DNA: TGTGCCAGCAGCTTGCCGGATAACTACGAGCAGTACTTC; CDR3 protein: CASSLPDNYEQYF
J gene: TRBJ2-5; V gene: TRBV10-3; clone size: .; D gene: .; CDR3 DNA: TGTGCCATCAGTGTTGGTGGGGGGCGCTTGGAGACCCAGTACTTC; CDR3 protein: CAISVGGGRLETQYF
J gene: TRBJ1-2; V gene: TRBV27; clone size: .; D gene: .; CDR3 DNA: TGTGCCAGCAGTTTGAGGGGCATCTATGGCTACACCTTC; CDR3 protein: CASSLRGIYGYTF